The next 4 T cell receptor beta chains were all read from a single sample in a study of T-cell memory formation after mild COVID-19. TCRdb reanalysed the 5' RACE reads using MiXCR and keeps one entry per CDR3 protein. The sample includes 150,000 to 200,000 distinct CDR3 sequences, 11% of them seen just once. The sequenced material came from PBMCs or a T cell subset sorted from them (not recorded which). These receptors came from a man aged 18 to 30 who had mild COVID-19 (a few samples of this study predate the infection). Cell type and time point are not known.

This chain uses TRBV7-2 with TRBJ1-1, with D maybe TRBD1 (5 bases). The CDR3 totals 13 residues. With 0 bases removed from V and 13 bases from J, the gap between germline ends came to 15 bases. Germline lookup yields CDR1 SGHTA and CDR2 FQGNSA. CDR3 residues: CASSLAQRGRIFF. The CDR3 DNA reads TGTGCCAGCAGCTTAGCCCAGCGGGGCCGCATTTTCTTT.

This clonotype came up a few times. CDR3 nucleotide sequence: TGTGCCAGCAGCTTAGTGAACAGGGGGCTTAGCAATCAGCCCCAGCATTTT. This codes for CASSLVNRGLSNQPQHF. This chain joins TRBV11-2 and TRBJ1-5; TRBD1 matches 9 bases. Germline assignment: CDR1 SGHAT and CDR2 FQNNGV. V lost 1 base, J lost 0 bases, and 4 bases stayed unmatched. There are 17 residues in the CDR3. Full variable domain (outside the CDR3, taken from reference TRBV11-2 and TRBJ1-5): EAGVAQSPRYKIIEKRQSVAFWCNPISGHATLYWYQQILGQGPKLLIQFQNNGVVDDSQLPKDRFSAERLKGVDSTLKIQPAKLEDSAVYLCASSLVNRGLSNQPQHFGDGTRLSIL.

This clonotype was seen many times. The chain has TRBV7-3 and TRBJ2-7; 7 positions agree with TRBD2. CDR1 and CDR2 from the germline V gene are SGHTA and FQGTGA. The CDR3 length is 14 residues. Losses at the gene ends were 1 base for V and 2 bases for J; bases not matched to a gene: 2. For the CDR3, the DNA is TGTGCCAGCAGCTTAATGGGGGGGACCTACGAGCAGTACTTC. This encodes CASSLMGGTYEQYF. The variable domain in full, with the rest retrieved from reference TRBV7-3 and TRBJ2-7, is GAGVSQTPSNKVTEKGKYVELRCDPISGHTALYWYRQSLGQGPEFLIYFQGTGAADDSGLPNDRFFAVRPEGSVSTLKIQRTERGDSAVYLCASSLMGGTYEQYFGPGTRLTVT.

The sample holds many counts of this clonotype. This chain uses TRBV6-5 with TRBJ1-5, with D possibly TRBD1 on 5 matching bases. Germline V gene sequence: CDR1 MNHEY, CDR2 SVGAGI. This CDR3 is built from 16 residues. V was pared by 6 bases and J by 0 bases, with 15 bases between. The CDR3 DNA reads as TGTGCCAGCAGCCCCGGACACATTTATAGCAATCAGCCCCAGCATTTT. Residues: CASSPGHIYSNQPQHF.